Listed here are 2 T cell receptor beta chains from one sample, sequenced in a study of blood T cells in healthy people across ages. Then a second PCR, running roughly 7 to 11 cycles, was carried out with a sample-barcoded 5' primer and a J-beta primer mix. TCRdb used MiXCR to reprocess the 5' RACE reads, holding one entry per CDR3 protein. Of over 550,000 distinct CDR3 sequences in the sample, approximately 30% were seen once. The sample taken for sequencing was blood. These receptors came from an elderly woman in good health.

This clonotype was seen at least ten times. The genes are TRBV7-9 and TRBJ2-5, with 7 bases lining up with TRBD1. In germline, CDR1 is SEHNR, CDR2 FQNEAQ (reference sequence). The CDR3 length is 15 residues. The trim removed 1 base at V and 1 base at J, leaving 3 bases unmatched. The CDR3: CASSLGDSRQETQYF. The CDR3 region has the DNA TGTGCCAGCAGCTTAGGGGACAGTCGCCAAGAGACCCAGTACTTC.

This clonotype has more than one count but fewer than ten. V is TRBV5-6 and J is TRBJ1-1; 8 bases match TRBD1. V dropped 4 bases and J dropped 0; count of bases not matched to a gene: 5. Germline V gene data show CDR1 as SGHDT and CDR2 as YYEEEE. The CDR3 covers 15 residues. The CDR3 nucleotides are TGTGCCAGCAGCGCACGACAGGGGATGAACACTGAAGCTTTCTTT. As protein: CASSARQGMNTEAFF.